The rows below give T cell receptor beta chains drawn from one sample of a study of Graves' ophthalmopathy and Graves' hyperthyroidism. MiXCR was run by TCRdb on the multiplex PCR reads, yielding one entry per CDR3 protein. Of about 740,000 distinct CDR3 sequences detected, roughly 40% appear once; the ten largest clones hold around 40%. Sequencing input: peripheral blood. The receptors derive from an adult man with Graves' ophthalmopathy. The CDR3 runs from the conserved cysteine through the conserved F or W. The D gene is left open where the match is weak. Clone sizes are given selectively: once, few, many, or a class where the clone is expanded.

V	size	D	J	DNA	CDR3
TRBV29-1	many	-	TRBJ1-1	TGCAGCGTCGATACTACGGACGTCACTGAAGCTTTCTTT	CSVDTTDVTEAFF
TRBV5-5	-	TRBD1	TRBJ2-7	TGTGCCAGCAGCCTACCGGGACAGAGCGTCTACGAGCAGTACTTC	CASSLPGQSVYEQYF
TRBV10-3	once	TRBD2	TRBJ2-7	TGTGCCACCAATAGCGGGAGTGCCTACGAGCAGTGCTTC	CATNSGSAYEQCF
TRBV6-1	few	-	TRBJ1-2	TGTGCCAGCAACCAAGACAGAATATTCTATGGCTACACCTTC	CASNQDRIFYGYTF
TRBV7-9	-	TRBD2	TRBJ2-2	TGTGCCAGCAGCTCAGAGTCCGGGAGGGACGCCGGGGAGCTGTTTTTT	CASSSESGRDAGELFF
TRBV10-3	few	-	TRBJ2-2	TGTGCCAGCACTTTGAGGGGGGACACCGGGGAGCTGTTTTTT	CASTLRGDTGELFF
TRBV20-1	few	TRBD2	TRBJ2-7	TGCAGTGCTAGAAGACTAGCGGTCGACTACGAGCAGTACTTC	CSARRLAVDYEQYF
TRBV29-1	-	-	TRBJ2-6	TGCAGCGTTGATAGGTCAGGGGCCAACGTCCTGACTTTC	CSVDRSGANVLTF
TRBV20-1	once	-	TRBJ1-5	TGCAGTGCCCCGAGCAGCGGCCCGGGCAATCAGCCCCAGCATTTT	CSAPSSGPGNQPQHF
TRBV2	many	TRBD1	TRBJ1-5	TGTGCCAGCGGGGGGACAGGAGCCAATCAGCCCCAGCATTTT	CASGGTGANQPQHF
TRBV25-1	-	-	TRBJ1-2	TGTGCCACGGAGACGGGTGGCTACACCTTC	CATETGGYTF
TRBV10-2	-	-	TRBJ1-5	TGTGCCAGCAGTTCGGACATCAAAAGCAATCAGCCCCAGCATTTT	CASSSDIKSNQPQHF
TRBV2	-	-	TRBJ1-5	TGTGCCAGCAGTTCCCTAGGGGAAGGGAGCAATCAGCCCCAGCATTTT	CASSSLGEGSNQPQHF
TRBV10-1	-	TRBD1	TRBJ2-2	TGCGCCAGCGGGACAGGGGGCTTCACCGGGGAGCTGTTTTTT	CASGTGGFTGELFF
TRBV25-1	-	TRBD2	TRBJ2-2	TGTGCCAGCAGTTTATACAGCGGGAGCGACACCGGGGAGCTGTTTTTT	CASSLYSGSDTGELFF
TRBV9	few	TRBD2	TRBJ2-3	TGTGCCAGCAGCCGGACCAGCGGGGAAAGCACAGATACGCAGTATTTT	CASSRTSGESTDTQYF
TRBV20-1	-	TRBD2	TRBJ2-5	TGCAGTGCCGAGAGAAGGGTAGCGGGGCAAGAGACCCAGTACTTC	CSAERRVAGQETQYF
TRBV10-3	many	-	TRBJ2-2	TGTGCCACGAAGGGAGACAGAACGAACACCGGGGAGCTGTTTTTT	CATKGDRTNTGELFF
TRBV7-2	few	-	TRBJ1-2	TGTGCCAGCAGCCATCCGCAGGGAGGCTTTTCGAATCCCACCTTC	CASSHPQGGFSNPTF
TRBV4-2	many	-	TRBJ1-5	TGTGCCAGCAGCCAAGATCTTGTCAGGTACAAAGTGCCCCAGCATTTT	CASSQDLVRYKVPQHF
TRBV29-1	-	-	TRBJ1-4	TGCAGCGTTGAAGACCTGACCGAGGGCGGAACTAATGAAAAACTGTTTTTT	CSVEDLTEGGTNEKLFF
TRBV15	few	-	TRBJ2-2	TGTGCCACCAGGGGTACAGGGATGAGAACCCCCGGGGAGCTGTTTTTT	CATRGTGMRTPGELFF
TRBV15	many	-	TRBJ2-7	TGTGCCACCAGCAGAGTTCGGGGCAGTGGCAACGAGCAGTACTTC	CATSRVRGSGNEQYF
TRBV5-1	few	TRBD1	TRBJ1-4	TGTGCCAGCAGCTCGAGGGGGCGGTATGAAAAACTGTTTTTT	CASSSRGRYEKLFF
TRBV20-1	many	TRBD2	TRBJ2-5	TGCAGTGCACCGAGACTAGCGGGGGATTTGGAGACCCAGTACTTC	CSAPRLAGDLETQYF
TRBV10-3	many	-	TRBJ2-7	TGTGCCATCAGGGGACGGGGCTACGAGCAGTACTTC	CAIRGRGYEQYF
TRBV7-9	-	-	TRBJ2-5	TGTGCCAGCAGCCCAGCTGAGGAAGAGGAAGGGGAGACCCAGTACTTC	CASSPAEEEEGETQYF
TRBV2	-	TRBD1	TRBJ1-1	TGTGCCAGCAGCGAGACAGGGTTATACACTGAAGCTTTCTTT	CASSETGLYTEAFF
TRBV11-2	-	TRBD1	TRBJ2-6	TGTGCCAGCAGACCCCCTGGACAGGGGGAATCTGGGGCCAACGTCCTGACTTTC	CASRPPGQGESGANVLTF
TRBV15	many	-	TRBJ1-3	TGTGCCACCAGCAGAGATCTTATGGTCTCTGGAAACACCATATATTTT	CATSRDLMVSGNTIYF
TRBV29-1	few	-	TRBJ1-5	TGCAGCGTTGAAGACCCGGATGGCAATCAGCCCCAGCATTTT	CSVEDPDGNQPQHF
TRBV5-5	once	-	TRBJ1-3	TGTGCCAGCACAGACAGACATGGAAACACCATATATTTT	CASTDRHGNTIYF
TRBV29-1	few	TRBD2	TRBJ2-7	TGCAGCGTTTGGGGGGGGGGGGACGAGCAGTACTTC	CSVWGGGDEQYF
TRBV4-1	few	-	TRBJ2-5	TGCGCCAGCAGCCAAGATCGGGAAGTGGGAGAGACCCAGTACTTC	CASSQDREVGETQYF
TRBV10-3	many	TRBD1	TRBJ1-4	TGTGCCATCAGCTCCTCGGGGACAGGGCCGGAAAAACTGTTTTTT	CAISSSGTGPEKLFF
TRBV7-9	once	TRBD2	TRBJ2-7	TGTGCCAGCAGCTTACAGAGCGGGAGTTACTCCTACGAGCAGTGCTTC	CASSLQSGSYSYEQCF
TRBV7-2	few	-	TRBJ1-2	TGTGCCAGCAGCCCGATCACAGGGAACTATGGCTACACCTTC	CASSPITGNYGYTF
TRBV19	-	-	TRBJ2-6	TGTGCCAGTAGTATCAGGAAAGGGGGGTCTGGGGCCAACGTCCTGACTTTC	CASSIRKGGSGANVLTF
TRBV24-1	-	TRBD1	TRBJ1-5	TGTGCCAGCTCACCCCGGACAGGCTTGGATCAGCCCCAGCATTTT	CASSPRTGLDQPQHF
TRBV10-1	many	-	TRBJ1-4	TGCGCCACCTCAAGAATGTTTTTT	CATSRMFF
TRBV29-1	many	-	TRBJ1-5	TGCAGCGTTGCAGAGGGGAGCGACTGGGGGTATAGCAATCAGCCCCAGCATTTT	CSVAEGSDWGYSNQPQHF
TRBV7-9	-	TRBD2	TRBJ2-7	TGTGCCAGCAGCTTCTGGGGGGGCTACGAGCAGTACTTC	CASSFWGGYEQYF
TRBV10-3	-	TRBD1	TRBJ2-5	TGTGCCACCACCATCACAGGGGGCCGAGAGACCCAGTACTTC	CATTITGGRETQYF
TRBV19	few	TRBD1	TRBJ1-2	TGTGCCAGTAGTATTCGACAGGGGCCGAGGGGCTACACCTTC	CASSIRQGPRGYTF
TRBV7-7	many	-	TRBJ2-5	TGTGCCAGCAGCCAGGGATCGTACCAAGAGACCCAGTACTTC	CASSQGSYQETQYF
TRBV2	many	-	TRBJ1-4	TGTGCCAGCAGTGTCCAGGGGCGGGATGAAAAACTGTTTTTT	CASSVQGRDEKLFF
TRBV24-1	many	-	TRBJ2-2	TGTGCCACAGGGACCACCGGGGAGCTGTTTTTT	CATGTTGELFF